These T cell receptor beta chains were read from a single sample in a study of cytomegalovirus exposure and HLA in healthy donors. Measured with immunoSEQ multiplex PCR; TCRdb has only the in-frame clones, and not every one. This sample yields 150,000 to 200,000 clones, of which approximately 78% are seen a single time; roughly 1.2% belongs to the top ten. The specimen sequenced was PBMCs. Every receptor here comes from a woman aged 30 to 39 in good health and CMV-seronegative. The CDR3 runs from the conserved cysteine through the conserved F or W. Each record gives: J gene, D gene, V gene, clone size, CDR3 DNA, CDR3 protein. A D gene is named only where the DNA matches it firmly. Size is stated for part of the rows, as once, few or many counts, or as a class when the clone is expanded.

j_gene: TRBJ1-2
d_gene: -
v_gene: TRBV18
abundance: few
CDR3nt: TGTGCCAGCTCACCGGACAACGCTAACTATGGCTACACCTTC
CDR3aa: CASSPDNANYGYTF

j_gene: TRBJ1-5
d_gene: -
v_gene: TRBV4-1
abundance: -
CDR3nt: TGCGCCAGCAGCCAAGTGGACTCCCGGGACAATCAGCCCCAGCATTTT
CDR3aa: CASSQVDSRDNQPQHF

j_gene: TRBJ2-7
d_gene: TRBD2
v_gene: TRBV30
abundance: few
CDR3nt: TGTGCCTGGAGTGGTTCGGGACTAGCGGGGGGCCGGAGCTCCTACGAGCAGTACTTC
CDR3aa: CAWSGSGLAGGRSSYEQYF

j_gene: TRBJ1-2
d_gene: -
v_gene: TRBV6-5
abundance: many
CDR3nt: TGTGCCAGCAACCCAACCGACAGCCACTATGGCTACACCTTC
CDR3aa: CASNPTDSHYGYTF

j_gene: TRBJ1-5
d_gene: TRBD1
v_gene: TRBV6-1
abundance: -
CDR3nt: TGTGCCAGCAGTCAGCCTTGGACAGGGGATCAGCCCCAGCATTTT
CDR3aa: CASSQPWTGDQPQHF

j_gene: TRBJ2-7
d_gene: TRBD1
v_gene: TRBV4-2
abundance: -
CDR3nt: TGTGCCAGCAGCCTAGAGGAGACAGGGTCCTACGAGCAGTACTTC
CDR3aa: CASSLEETGSYEQYF

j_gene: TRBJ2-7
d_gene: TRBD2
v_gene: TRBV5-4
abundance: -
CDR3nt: TGTGCCAGCAGCTTGGGTGTGGCTAGCGGGTCCTACGAGCAGTACTTC
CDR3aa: CASSLGVASGSYEQYF

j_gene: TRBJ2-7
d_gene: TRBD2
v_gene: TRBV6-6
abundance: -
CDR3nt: TGTGCCAGCAGTTATTTTAGCGGGAGAGTCAACGAGCAGTACTTC
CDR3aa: CASSYFSGRVNEQYF

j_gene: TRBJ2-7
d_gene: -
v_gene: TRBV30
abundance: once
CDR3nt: TGTGCCTTCACAACTAGCTACTACGAGCAGTACTTC
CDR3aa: CAFTTSYYEQYF

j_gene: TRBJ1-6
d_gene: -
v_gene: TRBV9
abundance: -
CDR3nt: TGTGCCAGCAGTTCCAGGGGTGGTGACAAAGATTCACCCCTCCACTTT
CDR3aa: CASSSRGGDKDSPLHF

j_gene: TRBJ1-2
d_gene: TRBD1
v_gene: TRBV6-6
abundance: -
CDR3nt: TGTGCCAGCAGTTCCGGACAGGGCTATGGCTACACCTTC
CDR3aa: CASSSGQGYGYTF

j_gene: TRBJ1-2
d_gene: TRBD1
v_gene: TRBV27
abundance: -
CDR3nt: TGTGCCACTCAAAGGACAGGGGGTGAAGGCTACACCTTC
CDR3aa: CATQRTGGEGYTF

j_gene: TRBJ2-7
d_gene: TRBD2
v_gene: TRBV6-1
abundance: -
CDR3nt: TGTGCCAGCGGGCAGGTCGGGGGGGCCTACGAGCAGTACTTC
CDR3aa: CASGQVGGAYEQYF

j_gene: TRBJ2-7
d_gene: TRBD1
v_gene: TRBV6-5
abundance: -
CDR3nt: TGTGCCAGCAGTTATTCAGGCGAGACAGGGACCTACGAGCAGTACTTC
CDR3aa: CASSYSGETGTYEQYF

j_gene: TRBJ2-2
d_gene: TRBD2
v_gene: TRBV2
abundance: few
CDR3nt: TGTGCCAGCAGGCGGGAGGCCACCGGGGAGCTGTTTTTT
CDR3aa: CASRREATGELFF

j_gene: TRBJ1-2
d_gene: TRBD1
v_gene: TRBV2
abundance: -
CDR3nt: TGTGCCAGCTCGGGACAGATCTATGGCTACACCTTC
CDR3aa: CASSGQIYGYTF

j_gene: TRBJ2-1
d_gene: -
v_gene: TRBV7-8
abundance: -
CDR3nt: TGTGCCAGCAGCTTATCCCGCCCCACAGGCGAGCAGTTCTTC
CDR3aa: CASSLSRPTGEQFF

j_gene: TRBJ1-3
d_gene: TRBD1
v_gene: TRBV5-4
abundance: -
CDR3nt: TGTGCCAGCAGCCCAGGACAGGGCATCGAAAACACCATATATTTT
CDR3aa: CASSPGQGIENTIYF

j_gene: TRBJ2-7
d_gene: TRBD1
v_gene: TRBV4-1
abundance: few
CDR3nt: TGCGCCAGCAGCCAACTAGACCTGGGACAGACCTACGAGCAGTACTTC
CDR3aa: CASSQLDLGQTYEQYF

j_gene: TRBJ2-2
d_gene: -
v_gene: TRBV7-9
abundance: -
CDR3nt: TGTGCCAGCAGGAGCCGGGGGGCTAAGAACACCGGGGAGCTGTTTTTT
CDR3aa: CASRSRGAKNTGELFF

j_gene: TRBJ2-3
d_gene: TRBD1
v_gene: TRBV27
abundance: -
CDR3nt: TGTGCCAGCAGTTCATCCCCTTGGACAGGGGGAACAGATACGCAGTATTTT
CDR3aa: CASSSSPWTGGTDTQYF